The 32 T cell receptor beta chains presented below share a single source sample, sequenced in a study of regulatory T cells in long-lasting Graves disease. Described time point: persistent/refractory GD, antithyroid drugs over 5 years with positive TRAb. Extracted RNA from PBMCs served as the source of the TCR library. To make TCR beta libraries, researchers used iRepertoire HTBI primers and Arm-PCR of CDR3 regions. A single record per CDR3 protein comes from TCRdb applying MiXCR to the multiplex PCR reads. This table has under 500,000 distinct CDR3 sequences, around 20% appearing once. Sequencing was performed on peripheral blood mononuclear cells (PBMCs), taken when the disease was refractory, from a patient treated with antithyroid drugs. The receptors here all came from a female donor with Graves disease.

The rearrangement uses TRBV7-9 and TRBJ1-4; D is undetermined. V gave up 2 bases and J gave up 5 bases, with 12 bases separating them. Germline V CDR1 and CDR2: SEHNR, FQNEAQ (reference sequence). This CDR3 spans 15 amino acids. CDR3 bases: TGTGCCAGCAGCTTAAAGGAGTGGGTAAATGAAAAACTGTTTTTT. Translation: CASSLKEWVNEKLFF.

The chain links TRBV6-5 to TRBJ2-2; D is tentatively TRBD1 or TRBD2 (5 bases each). The V end lost 4 bases, the J end lost 0 bases, and 12 bases lay between the germline ends. This CDR3 has 16 amino acids. The germline V gene encodes CDR1 MNHEY and CDR2 SVGAGI. The CDR3 sequence is CASSSPVGANTGELFF. The CDR3 region has the DNA TGTGCCAGCAGTTCGCCCGTGGGGGCGAACACCGGGGAGCTGTTTTTT.

This sequence joins TRBV3-1 and TRBJ2-5, with TRBD1 matching over 9 bases. After removal of 3 bases from V and 0 bases from J, the junction contained 14 bases not matched to a gene. Germline loops: CDR1 LGHDT, CDR2 YNNKEL (reference sequence). The CDR3 sequence is 19 residues long. For the CDR3, the DNA is TGTGCCAGCAGCCATGACGGGACAGGGTCGCTACCGTACCAAGAGACCCAGTACTTC. Its protein is CASSHDGTGSLPYQETQYF.

This clonotype was seen ten or more times. V and J are TRBV28 and TRBJ2-7; TRBD1 agrees at 7 bases. CDR1 is MDHEN and CDR2 is SYDVKM in the germline V gene. Trimming removed 9 bases from V and 0 bases from J; junction bases left unmatched: 5. The CDR3 is made up of 13 amino acids. The CDR3 loop is CASRQGYSYEQYF. The CDR3 coding sequence is TGTGCCAGTAGACAGGGCTACTCCTACGAGCAGTACTTC. The complete variable domain, with remaining parts taken from reference TRBV28 and TRBJ2-7, reads DVKVTQSSRYLVKRTGEKVFLECVQDMDHENMFWYRQDPGLGLRLIYFSYDVKMKEKGDIPEGYSVSREKKERFSLILESASTNQTSMYLCASRQGYSYEQYFGPGTRLTVT.

This clonotype has ten or more counts. The chain couples TRBV4-1 to TRBJ1-1; D gene ambiguous. The CDR3 runs to 13 residues. Germline CDR1 MGHRA, CDR2 YSYEKL. V lost 1 base and J lost 7, with 10 bases in between. CDR3 protein: CASSQVMRDEAFF. DNA for the CDR3: TGCGCCAGCAGCCAAGTCATGAGGGATGAAGCTTTCTTT.

Ten or more counts support this clonotype. The V and J genes are TRBV28 and TRBJ1-5; D gene unclear. This CDR3 has 13 residues. The V gene lost 4 bases and the J gene lost 3 bases, with 7 bases spanning the gap. From germline, CDR1 is MDHEN and CDR2 SYDVKM. CDR3 nucleotide sequence: TGTGCCAGCAGTTCCCTGGTCAATCAGCCCCAGCATTTT. It codes for CASSSLVNQPQHF.

The chain links TRBV20-1 to TRBJ2-7, with 7 bases that match TRBD2. V trimming: 6 bases; J trimming: 3 bases; junction bases outside the gene matches: 8. The CDR3 has 13 amino acids. The germline V gene has CDR1 DFQATT and CDR2 SNEGSKA (reference sequence). In DNA, the CDR3 is TGCAGTGCCGCGGGGGTTGGGGTCTACGAGCAGTACTTC. Its translation: CSAAGVGVYEQYF.

In its sample, this clonotype was seen many times. The rearrangement joins TRBV28 to TRBJ1-2, with 7 nucleotides matching TRBD1. V shed 6 bases, J shed 1 base, and the junction held 11 bases outside the gene matches. CDR1 and CDR2 (germline): MDHEN, SYDVKM. There are 16 residues in the CDR3. CDR3 protein: CASSSTGTADNYGYTF. The CDR3 nucleotides are TGTGCCAGCAGCTCAACCGGGACAGCAGATAACTATGGCTACACCTTC.

A word on this clonotype: This is likely an artifact of a read error, given a far larger clone one base away. The genes are TRBV13 and TRBJ2-7; TRBD1 matches at 10 bases. The germline gives CDR1 PRHDT, CDR2 FYEKMQ (reference sequence). This CDR3 region has 14 residues. CDR3 bases: TGTGCCAGCAGCTCGGGACAGGGGCTGAACGAGCAGTGCTTC. Amino acids: CASSSGQGLNEQCF.

The gene calls are TRBV6-2 or TRBV6-3 and TRBJ2-5; 10 bases match TRBD2. TRBJ2-1 explains the end of the DNA better; the J call may be wrong. Germline-derived CDR1 and CDR2 are MNHEY and SVGEGT. The CDR3 runs to 16 residues. The CDR3 protein is CASSEAGASGSYEQFF. DNA of the CDR3: TGTGCCAGCAGTGAAGCGGGGGCTAGCGGGAGTTATGAGCAGTTCTTC.

The rearrangement uses TRBV13 and TRBJ1-1; D possibly corresponds to TRBD1 (5 bases). The CDR3 has 16 residues. Germline loops: CDR1 PRHDT, CDR2 FYEKMQ (reference sequence). The V end was cut by 6 bases, the J end by 1 base, with 18 bases between. The CDR3 DNA reads as TGTGCCAGCAGGCCCACCGTAGACAGACAGAACACTGAAGCTTTCTTT. It yields the protein CASRPTVDRQNTEAFF.

This clonotype was recorded a few times. The chain has TRBV11-1 and TRBJ2-1, with 7 bases matching TRBD2. The CDR3 length is 15 residues. In germline, CDR1 is SGHAT, CDR2 FQDESV (reference sequence). V dropped 5 bases and J dropped 8; count of bases not matched to a gene: 12. The CDR3 DNA sequence: TGTGCCAGCAGCCGCCGGGACTACCTTGGGGATGAGCAGTTCTTC. This sequence encodes CASSRRDYLGDEQFF.

This clonotype was seen a few times. The chain recombines TRBV6-1 with TRBJ2-6; TRBD1 aligns across 8 bases. From germline, CDR1 is MNHNS and CDR2 SASEGT. J gave up 4 bases and V 4 bases, and 9 bases lay outside the gene matches. CDR3 length: 17 amino acids. The CDR3 region has the DNA TGTGCCAGCAGTGTCGGGACAGGCATCTTCGGGGCCAACGTCCTGACTTTC. It encodes CASSVGTGIFGANVLTF.

This clonotype appeared many times. The rearrangement links TRBV6-1 to TRBJ1-1, with D tentatively TRBD1 (5 bases). The V end lost 7 bases, the J end lost 0 bases, and 18 bases lay between the germline ends. This CDR3 has 16 residues. From germline, CDR1 is MNHNS and CDR2 SASEGT. The CDR3 bases are TGTGCCAGCACCCCAAGTGGGGGGTATGTGAACACTGAAGCTTTCTTT. This encodes CASTPSGGYVNTEAFF.

This chain connects TRBV4-1 to TRBJ2-7; D gene unclear. Looked up from germline, CDR1 is MGHRA and CDR2 is YSYEKL. This CDR3 has 12 residues. Trimming stripped 4 bases from V and 4 bases from J, with 8 bases between. The CDR3 reads CASSPNGYEQYF. CDR3 DNA sequence: TGCGCCAGCAGCCCAAACGGTTACGAGCAGTACTTC.

In this sample, this clonotype turned up many times. The chain links TRBV7-8 to TRBJ2-7; TRBD1 agrees at 7 bases. CDR3 length equals 16 residues. CDR1 is SGHVS and CDR2 is FQNEAQ in the germline V gene. V lost 4 bases and J lost 4; bases outside the gene matches: 13. The DNA for the CDR3 is TGTGCCAGCAGCTGGACAACAGGGGTTAGTGTTTACGAGCAGTACTTC. Its protein product is CASSWTTGVSVYEQYF.

This clonotype was recorded at least ten times. This chain uses TRBV15 with TRBJ2-7, with D possibly being TRBD2 (5 bases). With 0 bases removed from V and 0 bases from J, the gap between germline ends came to 9 bases. Germline CDR1 reads LNHNV; CDR2 reads YYDKDF (reference sequence). The length of the CDR3 is 15 residues. The CDR3 sequence is CATSRDLTSSYEQYF. In DNA, the CDR3 is TGTGCCACCAGCAGAGATCTCACTAGCTCCTACGAGCAGTACTTC.

The V call is TRBV11-2, the J call TRBJ2-2; D may be TRBD1 (6 bases). From germline, CDR1 is SGHAT and CDR2 FQNNGV. The CDR3 is made up of 18 amino acids. The ends were cut back, 0 bases at V and 0 bases at J, with 14 bases in the middle. The CDR3 here is CASSLEARGHANTGELFF. In nucleotides, the CDR3 is TGTGCCAGCAGCTTAGAGGCAAGGGGACATGCGAACACCGGGGAGCTGTTTTTT.

There are many counts of this clonotype. The chain carries TRBV7-8 and TRBJ2-5, with 12 nucleotides matching TRBD2. The V gene end was trimmed by 7 bases and the J gene end by 5 bases; junction bases not matched to a gene: 8. This CDR3 comprises 15 residues. In germline, CDR1 is SGHVS, CDR2 FQNEAQ. CDR3 loop: CASTRTSGAGETQYF. CDR3 in DNA: TGTGCCAGCACCCGGACTAGCGGGGCCGGGGAGACCCAGTACTTC.

The sample holds many counts of this clonotype. J is TRBJ2-7 and V is TRBV6-9; 7 nucleotides line up with TRBD1. Germline V gives CDR1 MNHGY, CDR2 SVAAGI. This CDR3 is built from 14 residues. J was trimmed by 6 bases and V by 3 bases; bases with no gene match: 8. This CDR3 is CASSYGQASGEQYF. Here the CDR3 DNA reads TGTGCCAGCAGTTACGGACAGGCCTCGGGCGAGCAGTACTTC.

The CDR3 loop reads CASSLNTGRYEQYF. CDR3 bases: TGTGCCAGCAGCTTAAATACAGGGCGCTACGAGCAGTACTTC. J is TRBJ2-7 and V is TRBV11-2; D is possibly TRBD1 (6 bases). Germline CDR1 and CDR2: SGHAT and FQNNGV. The CDR3 extends over 14 amino acids. V dropped 2 bases and J dropped 3 bases, with 11 bases sitting between them. Full variable domain (rest looked up from reference TRBV11-2 and TRBJ2-7): EAGVAQSPRYKIIEKRQSVAFWCNPISGHATLYWYQQILGQGPKLLIQFQNNGVVDDSQLPKDRFSAERLKGVDSTLKIQPAKLEDSAVYLCASSLNTGRYEQYFGPGTRLTVT.

This clonotype came up many times. The J gene is TRBJ2-7, the V gene TRBV6-9; tentative D call: TRBD2 (5 bases). In germline, CDR1 is MNHGY, CDR2 SVAAGI. The V gene lost 3 bases and the J gene lost 2 bases, with 14 bases spanning the gap. The CDR3 runs 15 residues. The DNA of the CDR3 is TGTGCCAGCAGTTACGGGCGGGTACCCGCCTACGAGCAGTACTTC. This gives the protein CASSYGRVPAYEQYF.

This clonotype occurred many times. The V gene is TRBV28, the J gene TRBJ1-2; D ambiguous. The CDR3 consists of 13 residues. Per germline, CDR1 MDHEN and CDR2 SYDVKM. Deletions cut 3 bases from V and 4 bases from J, with 9 bases between. CDR3 loop: CASSLSAVYGYTF. In DNA, the CDR3 is TGTGCCAGCAGTTTGTCGGCAGTCTATGGCTACACCTTC.

This clonotype came up a few times. The genes are TRBV12-3 or TRBV12-4 and TRBJ2-5; 8 bases line up with TRBD2. Trimming took 5 bases from V and 5 from J; bases not matched to a gene: 13. The CDR3 extends over 16 amino acids. The CDR3 region is CASSRRLSGSKETQYF. The CDR3 nucleotides read TGTGCCAGCAGTCGCCGACTAAGCGGGAGTAAGGAGACCCAGTACTTC.

This clonotype was recorded a few times. V and J are TRBV24-1 and TRBJ2-5, with 7 positions matching TRBD2. V lost 2 bases, J lost 2 bases, and 13 bases stayed unmatched. Germline V gives CDR1 KGHDR, CDR2 SFDVKD. The length of the CDR3 is 18 residues. The CDR3 DNA reads TGTGCCACCAGTGATTCCCGGGGCACCCTGGGGGGGCAAGAGACCCAGTACTTC. Amino acids: CATSDSRGTLGGQETQYF.

This clonotype was detected only once. A much larger clone differs from this one at a single base, so this may be a read error. V is TRBV6-5 and J is TRBJ1-2; D is undetermined. The germline CDR1 and CDR2 sequences are MNHEY and SVGAGI. The CDR3 is 13 residues long. DNA of the CDR3: TGTGCCAGCAGTTATGGGCCGACCTATAGCTACACCTTC. It codes for CASSYGPTYSYTF.

This clonotype has at least ten counts. The genes are TRBV2 and TRBJ1-2; D uncertain. The CDR3 extends over 14 amino acids. Germline V gives CDR1 SNHLY, CDR2 FYNNEI. V lost 1 base, J lost 2 bases, and 8 bases lay in between. The CDR3 sequence: CASSEGGLNYGYTF. CDR3 DNA sequence: TGTGCCAGCAGTGAAGGAGGGCTGAACTATGGCTACACCTTC.

This rearrangement joins TRBV6-5 to TRBJ1-6; TRBD1 matches 9 bases. The CDR3 length is 15 residues. Looked up from germline, CDR1 is MNHEY and CDR2 is SVGAGI. J lost 7 bases, V lost 1 base, and 2 bases had no gene match. The CDR3 DNA sequence: TGTGCCAGCAGTTACTACAGGGGGCTGAATTCACCCCTCCACTTT. Translation: CASSYYRGLNSPLHF.

The rearrangement joins TRBV2 to TRBJ2-2; 10 nucleotides line up with TRBD1. The CDR3 loop spans 17 amino acids. Germline V lookup: CDR1 SNHLY, CDR2 FYNNEI. The V gene end was trimmed by 2 bases and the J gene end by 6 bases; junction bases not matched to a gene: 9. For the CDR3, the DNA is TGTGCCAGCAGTGAATACCGACAGGGGGCTCGGCCCGGGGAGCTGTTTTTT. Translated, it gives CASSEYRQGARPGELFF.

This clonotype was seen at least ten times. This chain uses TRBV7-2 with TRBJ2-7, with D possibly being TRBD2 (5 bases). With 5 bases removed from V and 3 bases from J, the gap between germline ends came to 17 bases. Per the germline V gene, CDR1 is SGHTA and CDR2 is FQGNSA. CDR3 size: 15 residues. CDR3 in DNA: TGTGCCAGCAGCCCAGGCGGTGGACTTCTCTACGAGCAGTACTTC. It encodes CASSPGGGLLYEQYF.

This sequence joins TRBV30 and TRBJ1-1; D may be TRBD1 (6 bases). The ends were cut back, 0 bases at V and 5 bases at J, with 16 bases in the middle. The CDR3 has 15 residues. CDR1 and CDR2 from the germline V gene are GTSNPN and SVGIG (reference sequence). Here the CDR3 reads CAWSVGASTGTEAFF. In DNA form, the CDR3 reads TGTGCCTGGAGTGTAGGGGCCTCCACAGGGACTGAAGCTTTCTTT.

This clonotype occurred a few times. CDR3 sequence reads: CASKRRSPTGTSGSFYNEQFF. Here the CDR3 DNA reads TGCGCCAGCAAACGGCGGTCCCCCACCGGGACTAGCGGGAGCTTCTACAATGAGCAGTTCTTC. The chain couples TRBV5-1 to TRBJ2-1; 14 bases map to TRBD2. The germline V gene encodes CDR1 SGHRS and CDR2 YFSETQ. J lost 3 bases, V lost 6 bases, and 20 bases had no gene match. The CDR3 is 21 residues long.